These 30 T cell receptor beta chains came from one sample sequenced in a study of CDR3 diversity in severe acne. TCRdb analysed the PCR reads with MiXCR anew, one entry per CDR3 protein. This sample carries tens of thousands of distinct CDR3 sequences, 50% to 65% of them seen once, and the ten largest clones take roughly an eighth. Material: blood. The receptors stem from a male donor in good health, without acne.

The chain recombines TRBV6-5 with TRBJ1-2; D remains ambiguous. V lost 5 bases and J 3 bases, leaving 16 bases between the germline ends. CDR3 size: 15 residues. Per germline, CDR1 MNHEY and CDR2 SVGAGI. The CDR3 bases are TGTGCCAGCAGTCCACTCCGTTGGAACGACTATGGCTACACCTTC. Protein sequence: CASSPLRWNDYGYTF.

A single count supports this clonotype. At one boundary the junction diverges from the germline segment, which might be a read error. The chain carries TRBV7-9 and TRBJ2-3, with 7 positions matching TRBD1. This CDR3 contains 14 residues. Germline V lookup: CDR1 SEHNR, CDR2 FQNEAQ (reference sequence). DNA for the CDR3: TGTGCCAGCAGCCTGAGGGACAGCACAGATACGCGGTATTTT. Translating it yields CASSLRDSTDTRYF. Filled out from reference TRBV7-9 and TRBJ2-3, the complete variable domain reads DTGVSQNPRHKITKRGQNVTFRCDPISEHNRLYWYRQTLGQGPEFLTYFQNEAQLEKSRLLSDRFSAERPKGSFSTLEIQRTEQGDSAMYLCASSLRDSTDTRYFGPGTRLTVL.

The chain joins TRBV7-2 to TRBJ1-6, with 8 bases identical to TRBD1. V lost 5 bases, J lost 9 bases, and 9 bases stayed unmatched. The CDR3 consists of 15 residues. CDR1 is SGHTA, CDR2 FQGNSA, per germline. CDR3 DNA sequence: TGTGCCAGCAGCCCCTACTCAGGGGGCGGTTCACCCCTCCACTTT. As protein: CASSPYSGGGSPLHF.

The rearrangement joins TRBV20-1 to TRBJ2-1; 11 bases align to TRBD1. Germline V CDR1 and CDR2: DFQATT, SNEGSKA (reference sequence). This CDR3 has 13 residues. V dropped 7 bases and J dropped 9; count of bases not matched to a gene: 8. The CDR3 here is CSVAGTGGIEQFF. Here the CDR3 DNA reads TGCAGTGTCGCCGGGACAGGGGGTATTGAGCAGTTCTTC.

This clonotype was picked up many times. The V gene is TRBV5-1, the J gene TRBJ1-2; possibly TRBD1 for D (6 bases). Germline loops: CDR1 SGHRS, CDR2 YFSETQ. The CDR3 consists of 16 residues. Trimming cost V 0 bases and J 0 bases, with 12 bases left between them. In nucleotides, the CDR3 is TGCGCCAGCAGCTTGGGGGACGGGGGCCCTAACTATGGCTACACCTTC. Its translation is CASSLGDGGPNYGYTF. Together with reference TRBV5-1 and TRBJ1-2, the CDR3 gives the full variable domain: KAGVTQTPRYLIKTRGQQVTLSCSPISGHRSVSWYQQTPGQGLQFLFEYFSETQRNKGNFPGRFSGRQFSNSRSEMNVSTLELGDSALYLCASSLGDGGPNYGYTFGSGTRLTVV.

J is TRBJ1-5 and V is TRBV24-1; no reliable D call. The CDR3 is made up of 13 amino acids. Germline loops: CDR1 KGHDR, CDR2 SFDVKD. V lost 0 bases to trimming and J lost 8 bases, with 7 bases between them. Here the CDR3 DNA reads TGTGCCACCAGTGATTTGCGGGGAAAGCCCCAGCATTTT. Translating it yields CATSDLRGKPQHF.

This clonotype occurred a few times. This clone may be a read error of a much larger clone one base away. The chain links TRBV6-6 to TRBJ1-3; D uncertain. The CDR3 totals 14 residues. Germline loops: CDR1 MNHNY, CDR2 SVGAGI (reference sequence). The CDR3 DNA sequence: TGTGCCAGCAGTTCGGGTCAGTCTGGAGACACCATATATTTT. It encodes CASSSGQSGDTIYF.

The rearrangement uses TRBV10-3 and TRBJ2-7; TRBD2 matches 12 bases. The V segment lost 10 bases and the J segment 3 bases; nucleotides outside the gene matches: 7. CDR1 ENHRY and CDR2 SYGVKD come from the germline V gene. The CDR3 runs to 14 residues. Written as DNA, the CDR3 is TGTGCCAGCAGCCGGGGACTAGCGGGCTACGAGCAGTACTTC. It translates to CASSRGLAGYEQYF.

The rearrangement joins TRBV7-3 to TRBJ2-3; 9 bases line up with TRBD2. J was trimmed by 14 bases and V by 8 bases; bases with no gene match: 11. The CDR3 consists of 12 residues. Per the germline V gene, CDR1 is SGHTA and CDR2 is FQGTGA. CDR3 region: CASGSAGGLAYF. In nucleotides, the CDR3 is TGTGCCAGCGGAAGCGCGGGGGGGCTGGCGTATTTT.

A note on this clonotype: With a much larger clone just one base away, this may be a read error. This sequence joins TRBV6-5 and TRBJ1-1; 8 bases match TRBD1. The CDR3 has 15 residues. Germline CDR1 is MNHEY and CDR2 is SVGAGI. As DNA, the CDR3 is TGTGCCAGCATCTTATCGGGACAGGCGAACACTGAAGCTTCCTTT. It yields the protein CASILSGQANTEASF.

Many counts were recorded for this clonotype. CDR3 coding DNA: TGTGCCAGTAGTATAACGAGACACAGTGACACTGAAGCTTTCTTT. Translated, it gives CASSITRHSDTEAFF. This chain joins TRBV19 and TRBJ1-1; D is uncertain. Germline values: CDR1 LNHDA, CDR2 SQIVND (reference sequence). Trimming pared 2 bases from V and 3 bases from J, leaving 13 bases between. The CDR3 extends over 15 amino acids.

This clonotype was seen a single time. The chain employs TRBV6-5 and TRBJ1-2; the D is unclear. Trimming pared 2 bases from V and 3 bases from J, leaving 10 bases between. This CDR3 has 14 residues. Germline values: CDR1 MNHEY, CDR2 SVGAGI. The CDR3 loop reads CASSYAGADYGYTF. The CDR3 nucleotides are TGTGCCAGCAGTTACGCTGGAGCAGACTATGGCTACACCTTC.

This rearrangement joins TRBV24-1 to TRBJ2-1; TRBD1 agrees at 7 bases. V trimming: 2 bases; J trimming: 7 bases; junction bases outside the gene matches: 7. The CDR3 spans 15 residues. Germline V gene sequence: CDR1 KGHDR, CDR2 SFDVKD. CDR3 residues: CATSDYRGIDNEQFF. The CDR3 bases are TGTGCCACCAGTGATTACAGGGGAATCGATAATGAGCAGTTCTTC.

This clonotype has at least ten counts. The chain recombines TRBV19 with TRBJ1-5; D remains ambiguous. Germline values: CDR1 LNHDA, CDR2 SQIVND (reference sequence). The CDR3 covers 13 residues. V was clipped by 6 bases and J by 7 bases, with 13 bases between them. CDR3 nucleotides: TGTGCCAGTAGAAGAGGGATGGGACAGCCCCAGCATTTT. Its translation: CASRRGMGQPQHF.

Ten or more counts support this clonotype. The chain employs TRBV9 and TRBJ1-2; D gene ambiguous. The CDR3 spans 18 residues. With 0 bases removed from V and 3 bases from J, the gap between germline ends came to 21 bases. CDR1 is SGDLS, CDR2 YYNGEE, per germline. The CDR3 DNA reads TGTGCCAGCAGCGTAGGGGTAACAGACAACACCTTCCACTATGGCTACACCTTC. Translation gives CASSVGVTDNTFHYGYTF.

V and J are TRBV20-1 and TRBJ2-7; D might be TRBD1 (5 bases). The CDR3 covers 15 residues. CDR1 is DFQATT, CDR2 SNEGSKA, per germline (reference sequence). V gave up 1 base and J gave up 7 bases, with 20 bases separating them. CDR3: CSARGAGLNTGEQYF. The CDR3, as DNA: TGCAGTGCTAGAGGAGCAGGGCTGAACACCGGGGAGCAGTACTTC.

This rearrangement joins TRBV7-6 to TRBJ2-1; 11 bases are a match to TRBD2. The V segment lost 1 base and the J segment 4 bases; nucleotides outside the gene matches: 3. Germline-derived CDR1 and CDR2 are SGHVS and FNYEAQ. The CDR3 length is 16 residues. The CDR3 here is CASSLVLAGAYNEQFF. The CDR3 nucleotides read TGTGCCAGCAGCTTAGTACTAGCGGGGGCATACAATGAGCAGTTCTTC.

This clonotype came up many times. The V and J genes are TRBV28 and TRBJ2-7, with a possible D match to TRBD1 (6 bases). Germline V gives CDR1 MDHEN, CDR2 SYDVKM. CDR3 length equals 13 residues. The ends were cut back, 6 bases at V and 3 bases at J, with 12 bases in the middle. The CDR3 DNA sequence: TGTGCCAGCAGACAGGGCGGAAGCTACGAGCAGTACTTC. This codes for CASRQGGSYEQYF.

The CDR3 DNA reads as TGTGCCAGTGACCCGGAGGCGCGGGAGGGTTATTCACCCCTCCACTTT. It yields the protein CASDPEAREGYSPLHF. The chain employs TRBV12-3 or TRBV12-4 and TRBJ1-6; no firm D call. Trimming pared 9 bases from V and 8 bases from J, leaving 23 bases between. This CDR3 has 16 residues.

This clonotype came up many times. The chain links TRBV5-6 to TRBJ1-6; D call uncertain. Trimming stripped 1 base from V and 13 bases from J, with 15 bases between. The CDR3 contains 14 residues. Germline CDR1 is SGHDT and CDR2 is YYEEEE. This CDR3 is CASSLYSPIGPLHF. The CDR3 DNA follows: TGTGCCAGCAGCTTGTACAGCCCGATTGGCCCCCTCCACTTT.

This clonotype has a count of ten or more. The chain joins TRBV28 to TRBJ2-2, with D tentatively TRBD1 (5 bases). The CDR3 sequence is 19 residues long. Trimming took 10 bases from V and 4 from J, leaving 31 bases between them. The germline V gene has CDR1 MDHEN and CDR2 SYDVKM. The chain's CDR3 is CATAVKKGWAPGGTGELFF. The CDR3 nucleotides are TGTGCCACCGCGGTCAAAAAGGGGTGGGCCCCCGGCGGCACCGGGGAGCTGTTTTTT.

The chain is built from TRBV9 and TRBJ1-2; TRBD1 matches at 8 bases. The CDR3 totals 15 residues. Losses at the gene ends were 4 bases for V and 2 bases for J; bases not matched to a gene: 7. Germline-derived CDR1 and CDR2 are SGDLS and YYNGEE. Written as DNA, the CDR3 is TGTGCCAGCAGCTCCCGGACAGGGTCCAACTATGGCTACACCTTC. Translating gives CASSSRTGSNYGYTF.

There are many counts of this clonotype. The chain couples TRBV2 to TRBJ2-5; the D is unclear. V lost 3 bases, J lost 5 bases, and 16 bases lay in between. Germline V gives CDR1 SNHLY, CDR2 FYNNEI. The CDR3 is 15 residues long. The CDR3 nucleotides read TGTGCCAGCAGTGAGTTTACCGTCGTAGGGGAGACCCAGTACTTC. Translating it yields CASSEFTVVGETQYF.

The genes are TRBV20-1 and TRBJ1-5, with D perhaps matching TRBD1 (5 bases). Germline CDR1 is DFQATT and CDR2 is SNEGSKA (reference sequence). The V gene lost 0 bases and the J gene lost 5 bases, with 14 bases spanning the gap. The CDR3 has 15 amino acids. CDR3 sequence reads: CSARDLLGADQPQHF. As DNA, the CDR3 is TGCAGTGCTAGAGATTTATTAGGGGCAGATCAGCCCCAGCATTTT.

In this sample, this clonotype turned up a few times. This sequence joins TRBV7-9 and TRBJ2-7, with D uncertain. Deletions cut 6 bases from V and 6 bases from J, with 12 bases between. The CDR3 sequence is 12 residues long. Per the germline V gene, CDR1 is SEHNR and CDR2 is FQNEAQ (reference sequence). The CDR3 coding sequence is TGTGCCAGCAGTCCCCCCGTGGGCGAGCAGTACTTC. Amino acid sequence: CASSPPVGEQYF.

Note on this clonotype: A much larger clone differs from this one at a single base, so this may be a read error. The chain uses TRBV25-1 and TRBJ1-1; perhaps TRBD1 as D (6 bases). Germline CDR1 MGHDK, CDR2 SYGVNS. This CDR3 spans 11 amino acids. CDR3 sequence: CASSAPDRASF. The CDR3, as DNA: TGTGCCAGCAGTGCGCCGGACAGAGCTTCCTTT. Supplemented by reference TRBV25-1 and TRBJ1-1, the full variable domain reads EADIYQTPRYLVIGTGKKITLECSQTMGHDKMYWYQQDPGMELHLIHYSYGVNSTEKGDLSSESTVSRIRTEHFPLTLESARPSHTSQYLCASSAPDRASFGQGTRLTVV.

The chain links TRBV7-2 to TRBJ1-3, with D perhaps TRBD1 (6 bases). Trimming took 5 bases from V and 0 from J, leaving 14 bases between them. Germline CDR1 reads SGHTA; CDR2 reads FQGNSA. The CDR3 runs to 16 residues. The CDR3 is CASSGRQDRSGNTIYF. CDR3 bases: TGTGCCAGCAGCGGAAGACAGGACCGCTCTGGAAACACCATATATTTT.

J is TRBJ2-5 and V is TRBV7-9; 8 positions match TRBD1. Looked up from germline, CDR1 is SEHNR and CDR2 is FQNEAQ (reference sequence). V was pared by 6 bases and J by 4 bases, with 10 bases of the junction left unmatched. The CDR3 has 15 amino acids. The DNA of the CDR3 is TGTGCCAGCAGTCTGGACAGGGAAAGTCGAGAGACCCAGTACTTC. Translated: CASSLDRESRETQYF.

The sample holds many counts of this clonotype. The chain recombines TRBV6-5 with TRBJ2-3; D is perhaps TRBD1 (5 bases). The CDR3 length is 14 residues. V gave up 6 bases and J gave up 6 bases, with 16 bases separating them. Per germline, CDR1 MNHEY and CDR2 SVGAGI. CDR3 coding DNA: TGTGCCAGCAGAGGAGTACAGGCGCGGGATACGCAGTATTTT. This codes for CASRGVQARDTQYF.

The rearrangement joins TRBV5-5 to TRBJ1-2; unclear D gene. V dropped 3 bases and J dropped 8 bases, with 14 bases sitting between them. CDR1 and CDR2 (germline): SGHKS, YYEKEE (reference sequence). The CDR3 has 13 amino acids. The CDR3 bases are TGTGCCAGCAGCTCCGCAACTCTAGGGGGCTACACCTTC. This sequence encodes CASSSATLGGYTF.